What follows is one T cell receptor beta chain and its context. The data originate from a study of technical replicates of blood from several donors. The CDR3 runs to 16 residues. Per germline, CDR1 MGHRA and CDR2 YSYEKL. V shed 4 bases and J shed 0 bases, with 15 bases lying between them. Sequenced by immunoSEQ multiplex PCR; TCRdb stores in-frame clones only, minus some. Among 65,000 to 90,000 clones, about 91% were seen once, and the ten largest hold around 0.27%. The chain has TRBV4-1 and TRBJ1-1; D ambiguous. The sequenced sample consisted of T cells isolated from PBMCs. The clonotype comes from a human donor in good health. The CDR3: CASSLTQAMMNTEAFF. The CDR3, as DNA: TGCGCCAGCAGCCTCACCCAGGCCATGATGAACACTGAAGCTTTCTTT.